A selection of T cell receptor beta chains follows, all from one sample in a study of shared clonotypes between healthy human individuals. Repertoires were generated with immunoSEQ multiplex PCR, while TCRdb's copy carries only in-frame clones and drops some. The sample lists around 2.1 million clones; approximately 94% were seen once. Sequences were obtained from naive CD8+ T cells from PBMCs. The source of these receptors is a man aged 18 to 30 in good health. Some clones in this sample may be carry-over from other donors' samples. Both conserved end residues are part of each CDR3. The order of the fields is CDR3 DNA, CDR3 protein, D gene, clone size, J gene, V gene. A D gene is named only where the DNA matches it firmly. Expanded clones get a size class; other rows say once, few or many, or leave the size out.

CDR3nt: TGTGCCAGCAGAATCGTGGGGGGAGGGGGACACTGGGAGCTGTTTTTT
CDR3aa: CASRIVGGGGHWELFF
d_gene: .
abundance: .
j_gene: TRBJ2-2
v_gene: TRBV28

CDR3nt: TGTGCCAGCATGAAATTGGGGGGGAGTGAGCAGTTCTTC
CDR3aa: CASMKLGGSEQFF
d_gene: TRBD2
abundance: .
j_gene: TRBJ2-1
v_gene: TRBV6-5

CDR3nt: TGTGCCAGCAGTCCAGGGGACTTCTCCTACGAGCAGTACTTC
CDR3aa: CASSPGDFSYEQYF
d_gene: .
abundance: .
j_gene: TRBJ2-7
v_gene: TRBV27

CDR3nt: TGTGCCAGCAGCTTAGGTGGGAGGAATGAGCAGTTCTTC
CDR3aa: CASSLGGRNEQFF
d_gene: .
abundance: .
j_gene: TRBJ2-1
v_gene: TRBV7-8

CDR3nt: TGTGCCAGGGGAAAACCAACCAAAAACATTCAGTACTTC
CDR3aa: CARGKPTKNIQYF
d_gene: .
abundance: once
j_gene: TRBJ2-4
v_gene: TRBV6-4

CDR3nt: TGCAGCGTTGAAGATCAAGTTGAGCAGTTCTTC
CDR3aa: CSVEDQVEQFF
d_gene: .
abundance: .
j_gene: TRBJ2-1
v_gene: TRBV29-1

CDR3nt: TGCAGCGCTATACCGGACACAGATACGCAGTATTTT
CDR3aa: CSAIPDTDTQYF
d_gene: .
abundance: .
j_gene: TRBJ2-3
v_gene: TRBV29-1

CDR3nt: TGTGCCAGCAGCTTGCCCCCCCTCGGACTGAAAGAGACCCAGTACTTC
CDR3aa: CASSLPPLGLKETQYF
d_gene: .
abundance: .
j_gene: TRBJ2-5
v_gene: TRBV11-2

CDR3nt: TGTGCCAGCAGCCCAGGGACTTTCACCTACGAGCAGTACTTC
CDR3aa: CASSPGTFTYEQYF
d_gene: .
abundance: .
j_gene: TRBJ2-7
v_gene: TRBV14

CDR3nt: TGTGCCAGCAGCTTAGATTCCGGCTATGGCTACACCTTC
CDR3aa: CASSLDSGYGYTF
d_gene: .
abundance: .
j_gene: TRBJ1-2
v_gene: TRBV7-9

CDR3nt: TGTGCCAGCCGGAGGGGGAACACTGAAGCTTTCTTT
CDR3aa: CASRRGNTEAFF
d_gene: .
abundance: .
j_gene: TRBJ1-1
v_gene: TRBV6-4

CDR3nt: TGTGCCACTAACCTAGCGGGAGGGAGTGGAGAGACCCAGTACTTC
CDR3aa: CATNLAGGSGETQYF
d_gene: TRBD2
abundance: .
j_gene: TRBJ2-5
v_gene: TRBV15

CDR3nt: TGTGCCAGCAGCCTAGAACAGTCGTCCGGGGAGCTGTTTTTT
CDR3aa: CASSLEQSSGELFF
d_gene: .
abundance: .
j_gene: TRBJ2-2
v_gene: TRBV9

CDR3nt: TGTGCCAGCAGTGGACAGTCCTACGAGCAGTACTTC
CDR3aa: CASSGQSYEQYF
d_gene: .
abundance: .
j_gene: TRBJ2-7
v_gene: TRBV6-1

CDR3nt: TGTGCCATCAAGGGCGGCGGACCGGAGTCTGACACCATATATTTT
CDR3aa: CAIKGGGPESDTIYF
d_gene: .
abundance: .
j_gene: TRBJ1-3
v_gene: TRBV10-3

CDR3nt: TGTGCCAGCAGCCCCCGGACCGCGAACACTGAAGCTTTCTTT
CDR3aa: CASSPRTANTEAFF
d_gene: .
abundance: .
j_gene: TRBJ1-1
v_gene: TRBV9

CDR3nt: TGTGCCAGCAGTTTGGTTCTCACCGGGGAGCTGTTTTTT
CDR3aa: CASSLVLTGELFF
d_gene: .
abundance: .
j_gene: TRBJ2-2
v_gene: TRBV6-6

CDR3nt: TGTGCCAGCAACGGGAGGTCACAGGCCCTCTACGAGCAGTACTTC
CDR3aa: CASNGRSQALYEQYF
d_gene: TRBD2
abundance: .
j_gene: TRBJ2-7
v_gene: TRBV28

CDR3nt: TGTGCCAGCAGCTCTGAAAAGACAACCTACGAGCAGTACTTC
CDR3aa: CASSSEKTTYEQYF
d_gene: .
abundance: .
j_gene: TRBJ2-7
v_gene: TRBV5-4

CDR3nt: TGTGCCAGCAGTTCAGGCCCCAGGGAAGACACTGAAGCTTTCTTT
CDR3aa: CASSSGPREDTEAFF
d_gene: .
abundance: once
j_gene: TRBJ1-1
v_gene: TRBV27

CDR3nt: TGTGCCAGCAGCGCCCAAGGACAGGGGAACACTGAAGCTTTCTTT
CDR3aa: CASSAQGQGNTEAFF
d_gene: TRBD1
abundance: .
j_gene: TRBJ1-1
v_gene: TRBV5-4

CDR3nt: TGTGCCAGCAGTTCAATGGCCGGGGCCTACGAGCAGTACTTC
CDR3aa: CASSSMAGAYEQYF
d_gene: .
abundance: .
j_gene: TRBJ2-7
v_gene: TRBV27

CDR3nt: TGTGCCAGCAGGTTAGGACAGGGGGCTTGGCAGCCCCAGCATTTT
CDR3aa: CASRLGQGAWQPQHF
d_gene: TRBD1
abundance: .
j_gene: TRBJ1-5
v_gene: TRBV7-2

CDR3nt: TGCGCCAGCAGCCCGACTAGTCGCGATGAGCAGTTCTTC
CDR3aa: CASSPTSRDEQFF
d_gene: .
abundance: .
j_gene: TRBJ2-1
v_gene: TRBV5-1

CDR3nt: TGTGCCAGCAACGGGGGGTCCCTCGAGCAGTACTTC
CDR3aa: CASNGGSLEQYF
d_gene: TRBD2
abundance: .
j_gene: TRBJ2-7
v_gene: TRBV19

CDR3nt: TGTGCCAGCAGTCCGGGACCAGAGGGAACTGAAGCTTTCTTT
CDR3aa: CASSPGPEGTEAFF
d_gene: .
abundance: .
j_gene: TRBJ1-1
v_gene: TRBV27

CDR3nt: TGTGCCAGCAGCTTGGTTGGGGCTCGGGATGAGCAGTTCTTC
CDR3aa: CASSLVGARDEQFF
d_gene: .
abundance: once
j_gene: TRBJ2-1
v_gene: TRBV5-5

CDR3nt: TGCGCCAGCAGCCAATCGGTGGCGCCATTGGGGGCCAACGTCCTGACTTTC
CDR3aa: CASSQSVAPLGANVLTF
d_gene: .
abundance: .
j_gene: TRBJ2-6
v_gene: TRBV4-3

CDR3nt: TGTGCCAGCAGTTACTCCGGTGGCGGGGCCAACGTCCTGACTTTC
CDR3aa: CASSYSGGGANVLTF
d_gene: .
abundance: .
j_gene: TRBJ2-6
v_gene: TRBV6-5

CDR3nt: TGCGCCAGCAGCCAAGAAAGGGCCGGGTTCCAATGGGGCATTCAGTACTTC
CDR3aa: CASSQERAGFQWGIQYF
d_gene: .
abundance: .
j_gene: TRBJ2-4
v_gene: TRBV4-1

CDR3nt: TGTGCCAGCAGTTTTTCCCCGCCCGGGACAGGGGACTATGGCTACACCTTC
CDR3aa: CASSFSPPGTGDYGYTF
d_gene: TRBD1
abundance: .
j_gene: TRBJ1-2
v_gene: TRBV27

CDR3nt: TGTGCCAGCAGTCGAGATTTAAACTCCTACAATGAGCAGTTCTTC
CDR3aa: CASSRDLNSYNEQFF
d_gene: .
abundance: .
j_gene: TRBJ2-1
v_gene: TRBV14

CDR3nt: TGTGCCAGCAGCCAGGGACAGATTAACTATGGCTACACCTTC
CDR3aa: CASSQGQINYGYTF
d_gene: TRBD1
abundance: .
j_gene: TRBJ1-2
v_gene: TRBV7-9

CDR3nt: TGTGCCAGCAGCCAAAGGGGACAGGGGGCGCAAGGGGACCCCAACTATGGCTACACCTTC
CDR3aa: CASSQRGQGAQGDPNYGYTF
d_gene: TRBD1
abundance: .
j_gene: TRBJ1-2
v_gene: TRBV13

CDR3nt: TGTGCCAGCAGTCCGCAGGGGGCCTTAAGCTATGGCTACACCTTC
CDR3aa: CASSPQGALSYGYTF
d_gene: TRBD1
abundance: .
j_gene: TRBJ1-2
v_gene: TRBV28

CDR3nt: TGCGCCAGCAGCCAAGTCCGGACATCTCCCAATGAGCAGTTCTTC
CDR3aa: CASSQVRTSPNEQFF
d_gene: .
abundance: .
j_gene: TRBJ2-1
v_gene: TRBV4-3

CDR3nt: TGTGCCAGCAAAGGACTTCTGGACAATGAGCAGTTCTTC
CDR3aa: CASKGLLDNEQFF
d_gene: .
abundance: .
j_gene: TRBJ2-1
v_gene: TRBV7-3

CDR3nt: TGTGCCAGCAGTGCAAGCCAACAGGGTCGCACTGAAGCTTTCTTT
CDR3aa: CASSASQQGRTEAFF
d_gene: .
abundance: .
j_gene: TRBJ1-1
v_gene: TRBV9

CDR3nt: TGCAGCGTTGAACGGGGGCGCCCCCAGACCCAGTACTTC
CDR3aa: CSVERGRPQTQYF
d_gene: .
abundance: once
j_gene: TRBJ2-5
v_gene: TRBV29-1

CDR3nt: TGTGCCAGCAGCCAGGCAGCGCAGCCCCAGCATTTT
CDR3aa: CASSQAAQPQHF
d_gene: .
abundance: once
j_gene: TRBJ1-5
v_gene: TRBV5-6

CDR3nt: TGTGCCAGCAGCACGGGCCTCTCTGGAAACACCATATATTTT
CDR3aa: CASSTGLSGNTIYF
d_gene: .
abundance: .
j_gene: TRBJ1-3
v_gene: TRBV9